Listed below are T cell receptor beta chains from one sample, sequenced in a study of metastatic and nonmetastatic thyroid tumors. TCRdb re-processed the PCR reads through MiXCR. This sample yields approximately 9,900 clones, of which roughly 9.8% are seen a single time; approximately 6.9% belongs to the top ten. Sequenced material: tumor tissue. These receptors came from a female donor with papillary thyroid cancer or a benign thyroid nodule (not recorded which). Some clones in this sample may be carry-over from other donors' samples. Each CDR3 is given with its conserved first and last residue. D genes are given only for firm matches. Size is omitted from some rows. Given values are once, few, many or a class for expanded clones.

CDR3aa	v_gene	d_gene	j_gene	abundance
CASSYGSYGYTF	TRBV6-1	NA	TRBJ1-2	medium-sized
CASSPGGGRADTQYF	TRBV6-4	NA	TRBJ2-3	medium-sized
CASSLFPGELFF	TRBV5-5	NA	TRBJ2-2	many
CSARGLAGGRASDTQYF	TRBV20-1	TRBD2	TRBJ2-3	many
CASSLAGRVNQPQHF	TRBV28	NA	TRBJ1-5	medium-sized
CASSADREGGYTF	TRBV7-8	TRBD1	TRBJ1-2	medium-sized
CASSPSGIAPPCSYEQYF	TRBV28	TRBD2	TRBJ2-7	few
CASSQGGGRSGNQPQHF	TRBV4-2	NA	TRBJ1-5	many
CSGGRGNGELFF	TRBV20-1	NA	TRBJ2-2	many
CASSLADLNYGYTF	TRBV5-5	NA	TRBJ1-2	NA
CASTPFAAMTLSGANVLTF	TRBV19	NA	TRBJ2-6	many
CASTAVGAGRAAANF	TRBV5-6	NA	TRBJ2-3	many
CASSSSLTETQYF	TRBV5-6	NA	TRBJ2-5	many
CSARDRVTSGTQYF	TRBV20-1	TRBD1	TRBJ2-5	NA
CASSLFGQRTGELFF	TRBV5-1	NA	TRBJ2-2	NA
CASSIARTNNEQFF	TRBV19	NA	TRBJ2-1	medium-sized
CSAYGQGPNYGYTF	TRBV20-1	NA	TRBJ1-2	medium-sized
CSAPPGRNSGANVLTF	TRBV20-1	NA	TRBJ2-6	NA
CASSEAPGTSKFF	TRBV2	NA	TRBJ2-1	many
CAISGAIGYEQYF	TRBV10-3	NA	TRBJ2-7	many
CASSLFEGWGLANYGYTF	TRBV5-6	NA	TRBJ1-2	many
CASARDNTDTQYF	TRBV10-1	NA	TRBJ2-3	medium-sized
CSARDYRTDPNTEAFF	TRBV20-1	NA	TRBJ1-1	many
CASSTQGQETQYF	TRBV19	NA	TRBJ2-5	many
CATGDRRAVTKYF	TRBV15	TRBD1	TRBJ2-3	NA
CASSECVPGGYTF	TRBV6-1	NA	TRBJ1-2	NA
CSARDDVRVYSPLHF	TRBV20-1	NA	TRBJ1-6	few
CASSLVSGAGAQYF	TRBV7-6	TRBD2	TRBJ2-5	many
CSVEKGTGEPYGYTF	TRBV29-1	TRBD1	TRBJ1-2	many
CASSKKNNNYGYTF	TRBV19	NA	TRBJ1-2	medium-sized
CAISAPPGRNSGANVLTF	TRBV10-3	NA	TRBJ2-6	medium-sized
CSAGTFENIQYF	TRBV29-1	NA	TRBJ2-4	many
CASSEIPGQVYGYTF	TRBV6-1	TRBD1	TRBJ1-2	few
CASSLVGGNQPQHF	TRBV4-1	NA	TRBJ1-5	many
CSVAGGCREQYF	TRBV29-1	TRBD2	TRBJ2-7	NA
CARKGQTNQPQHF	TRBV19	TRBD1	TRBJ1-5	NA
CSARDVPTDTQYF	TRBV20-1	NA	TRBJ2-3	NA
CASNLHRDYTGELFF	TRBV6-1	NA	TRBJ2-2	medium-sized
CASSQRTGGDSPLHF	TRBV7-6	TRBD1	TRBJ1-6	many
CSVERGGNGYTF	TRBV29-1	NA	TRBJ1-2	many
CASSLLKLAGVRGGLFF	TRBV28	TRBD2	TRBJ2-2	few
CASAPLTGDYGYTF	TRBV5-1	TRBD1	TRBJ1-2	NA
CAWSGTVQSSGANVLTF	TRBV30	NA	TRBJ2-6	many
CATSESHGAHNQPQHF	TRBV15	NA	TRBJ1-5	many
CASSVAGGAVYEQYF	TRBV9	TRBD2	TRBJ2-7	many